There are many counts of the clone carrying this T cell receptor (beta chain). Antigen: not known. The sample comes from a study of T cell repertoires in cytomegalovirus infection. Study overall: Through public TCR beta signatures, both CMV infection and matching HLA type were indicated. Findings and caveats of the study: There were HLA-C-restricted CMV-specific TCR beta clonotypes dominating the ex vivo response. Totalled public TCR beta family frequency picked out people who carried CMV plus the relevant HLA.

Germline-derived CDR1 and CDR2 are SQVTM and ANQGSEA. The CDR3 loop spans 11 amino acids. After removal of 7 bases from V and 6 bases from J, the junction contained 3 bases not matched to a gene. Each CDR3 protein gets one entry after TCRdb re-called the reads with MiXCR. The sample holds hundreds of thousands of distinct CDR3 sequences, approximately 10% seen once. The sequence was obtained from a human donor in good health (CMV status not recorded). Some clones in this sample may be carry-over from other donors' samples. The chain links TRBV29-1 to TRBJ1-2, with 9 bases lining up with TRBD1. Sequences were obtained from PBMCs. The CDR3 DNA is TGCAGCGACAGGGGGCTTGATGGCTACACCTTC. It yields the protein CSDRGLDGYTF.